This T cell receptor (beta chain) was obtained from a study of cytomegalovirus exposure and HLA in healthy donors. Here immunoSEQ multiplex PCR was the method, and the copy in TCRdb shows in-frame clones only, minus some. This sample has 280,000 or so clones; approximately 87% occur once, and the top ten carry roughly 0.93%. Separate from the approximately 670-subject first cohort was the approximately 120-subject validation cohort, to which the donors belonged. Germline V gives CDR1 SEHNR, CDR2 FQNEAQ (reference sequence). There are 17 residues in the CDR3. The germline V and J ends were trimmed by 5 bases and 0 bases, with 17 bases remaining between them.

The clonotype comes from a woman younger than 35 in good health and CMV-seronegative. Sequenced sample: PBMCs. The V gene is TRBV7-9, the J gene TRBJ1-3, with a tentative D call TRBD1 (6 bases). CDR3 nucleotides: TGTGCCAGCAGCCAAGGTGGGACACGTCGCTCTGGAAACACCATATATTTT. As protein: CASSQGGTRRSGNTIYF.